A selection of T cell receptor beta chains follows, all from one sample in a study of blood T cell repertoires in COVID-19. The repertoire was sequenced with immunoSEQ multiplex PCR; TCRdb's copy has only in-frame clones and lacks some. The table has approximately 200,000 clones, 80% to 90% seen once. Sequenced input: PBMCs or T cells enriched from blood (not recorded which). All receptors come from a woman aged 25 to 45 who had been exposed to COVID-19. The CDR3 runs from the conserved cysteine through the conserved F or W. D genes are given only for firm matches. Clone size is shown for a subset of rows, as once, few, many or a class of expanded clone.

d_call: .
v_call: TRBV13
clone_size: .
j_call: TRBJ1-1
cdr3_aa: CASSAASGVTEAFF
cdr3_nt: TGTGCCAGCAGCGCGGCGTCAGGGGTGACTGAAGCTTTCTTT

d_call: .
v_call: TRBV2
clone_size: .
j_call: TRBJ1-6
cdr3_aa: CASSHRDSPLHF
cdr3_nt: TGTGCCAGCAGTCACCGGGATTCACCCCTCCACTTT

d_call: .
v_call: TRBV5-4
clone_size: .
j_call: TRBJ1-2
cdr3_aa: CASSLESVFYGYTF
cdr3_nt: TGTGCCAGCAGCTTGGAATCAGTGTTCTATGGCTACACCTTC

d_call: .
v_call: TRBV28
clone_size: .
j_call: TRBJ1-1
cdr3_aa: CASSLLMQAKEAFF
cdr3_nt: TGTGCCAGCAGTTTATTAATGCAGGCGAAAGAAGCTTTCTTT

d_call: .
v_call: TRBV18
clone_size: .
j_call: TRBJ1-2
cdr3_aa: CASSPQTGGQNYGYTF
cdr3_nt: TGTGCCAGCTCACCGCAAACAGGAGGGCAGAACTATGGCTACACCTTC

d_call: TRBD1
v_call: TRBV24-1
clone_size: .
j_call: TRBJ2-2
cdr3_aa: CATSDTQGYTGELFF
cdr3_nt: TGTGCCACCAGTGACACACAGGGGTACACCGGGGAGCTGTTTTTT

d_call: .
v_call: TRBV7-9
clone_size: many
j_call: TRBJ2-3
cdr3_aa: CASTTAREDTQYF
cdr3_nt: TGTGCCAGCACCACGGCGCGGGAAGATACGCAGTATTTT

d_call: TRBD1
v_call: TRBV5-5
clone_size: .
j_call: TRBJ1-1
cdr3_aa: CASSLVAGGNTEAFF
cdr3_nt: TGTGCCAGCAGCTTGGTTGCAGGGGGTAACACTGAAGCTTTCTTT

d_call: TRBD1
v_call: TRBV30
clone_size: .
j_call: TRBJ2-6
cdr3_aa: CAWDRGSGANVLTF
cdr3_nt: TGTGCCTGGGACAGGGGCTCTGGGGCCAACGTCCTGACTTTC

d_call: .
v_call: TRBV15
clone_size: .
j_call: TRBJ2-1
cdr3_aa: CATSGWILGGPYNEQFF
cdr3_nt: TGTGCCACCAGCGGTTGGATCCTCGGGGGACCTTACAATGAGCAGTTCTTC

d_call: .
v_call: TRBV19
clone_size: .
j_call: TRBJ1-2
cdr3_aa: CASSGAQAGYTF
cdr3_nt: TGTGCCAGTAGTGGCGCCCAGGCAGGCTACACCTTC

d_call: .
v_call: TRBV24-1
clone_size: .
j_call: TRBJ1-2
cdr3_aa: CATSSIYGYTF
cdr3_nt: TGTGCCACCAGTTCCATCTATGGCTACACCTTC

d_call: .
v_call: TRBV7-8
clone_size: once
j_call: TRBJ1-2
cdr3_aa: CASSLGEGWPNYGYTF
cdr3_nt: TGTGCCAGCAGCTTGGGGGAGGGGTGGCCTAACTATGGCTACACCTTC

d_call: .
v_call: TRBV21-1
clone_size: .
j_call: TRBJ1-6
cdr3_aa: CASSPPGYNSPLHF
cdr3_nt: TGTGCCAGCAGCCCCCCGGGATATAATTCACCCCTCCACTTT

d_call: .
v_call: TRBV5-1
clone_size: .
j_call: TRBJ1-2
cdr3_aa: CASSLTGTNSNYGYTF
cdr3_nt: TGCGCCAGCAGCTTGACCGGGACAAATTCTAACTATGGCTACACCTTC

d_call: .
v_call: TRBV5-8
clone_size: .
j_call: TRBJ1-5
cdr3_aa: CASSLVWGHPTAYNQPQHF
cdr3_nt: TGTGCCAGCAGCTTGGTGTGGGGGCACCCAACTGCATACAATCAGCCCCAGCATTTT